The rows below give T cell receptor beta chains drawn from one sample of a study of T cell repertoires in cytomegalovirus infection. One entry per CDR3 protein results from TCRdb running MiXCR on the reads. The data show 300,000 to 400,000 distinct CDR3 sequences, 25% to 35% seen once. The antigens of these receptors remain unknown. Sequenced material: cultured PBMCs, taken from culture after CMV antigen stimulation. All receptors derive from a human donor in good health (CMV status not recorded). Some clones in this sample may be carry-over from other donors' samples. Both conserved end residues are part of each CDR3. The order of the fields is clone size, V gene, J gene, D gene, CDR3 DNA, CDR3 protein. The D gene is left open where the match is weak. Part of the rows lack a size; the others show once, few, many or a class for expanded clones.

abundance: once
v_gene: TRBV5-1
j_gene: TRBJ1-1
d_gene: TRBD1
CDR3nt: TGCGCCAGCAGCTTTCAGGGGGCAAGTTACACTGAAGCTTTCTTT
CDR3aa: CASSFQGASYTEAFF

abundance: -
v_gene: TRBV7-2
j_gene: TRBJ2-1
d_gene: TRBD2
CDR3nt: TGTGCCAGCAGCTTAGATTCTAGCGGTAATTACAATGAGCAGTTCTTC
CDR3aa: CASSLDSSGNYNEQFF

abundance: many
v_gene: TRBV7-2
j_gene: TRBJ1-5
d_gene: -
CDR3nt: TGTGCCAGCACACTAGGGCAACGACAGCCCCAGCATTTT
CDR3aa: CASTLGQRQPQHF

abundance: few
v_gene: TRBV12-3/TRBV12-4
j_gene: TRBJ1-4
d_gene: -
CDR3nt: TGTGCCAGCAGTCTCAGGGATGAAAAACTGTTTTTT
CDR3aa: CASSLRDEKLFF

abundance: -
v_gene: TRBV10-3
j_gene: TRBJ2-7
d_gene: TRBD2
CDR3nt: TGTGCCATCAGCGCGACTAGCGGGGGGACCTACGAGCAGTACTTC
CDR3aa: CAISATSGGTYEQYF

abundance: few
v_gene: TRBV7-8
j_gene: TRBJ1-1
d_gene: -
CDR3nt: TGTGCCAGCAGCTTAGGCCCTGCAGGCTGGGACCTGAACACTGAAGCTTTCTTT
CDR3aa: CASSLGPAGWDLNTEAFF

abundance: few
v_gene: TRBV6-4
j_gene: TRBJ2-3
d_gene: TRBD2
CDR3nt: TGTGCCAGCAGTGCCCTTAGCGGGGGGCGGACAGATACGCAGTATTTT
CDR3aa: CASSALSGGRTDTQYF

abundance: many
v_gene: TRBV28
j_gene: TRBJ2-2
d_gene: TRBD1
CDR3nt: TGTGCCAGCAGTTTTCCAGGGGGGAACACCGGGGAGCTGTTTTTT
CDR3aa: CASSFPGGNTGELFF

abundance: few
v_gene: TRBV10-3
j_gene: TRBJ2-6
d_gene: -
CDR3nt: TGTGCCATCGGCACGGGCATCTCTGGGGCCAACGTCCTGACTTTC
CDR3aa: CAIGTGISGANVLTF

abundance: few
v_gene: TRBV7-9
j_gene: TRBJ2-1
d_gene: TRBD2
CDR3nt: TGTGCCAGCAGCCCAATAGCGGGTAGCTCCTACAATGAGCAGTTCTTC
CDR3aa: CASSPIAGSSYNEQFF

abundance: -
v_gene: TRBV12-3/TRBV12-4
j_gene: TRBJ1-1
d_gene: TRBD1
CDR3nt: TGTGCCAGCAGGTCCCGGACAGGCGTGTTTATGAACACTGAAGCTTTCTTT
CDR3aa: CASRSRTGVFMNTEAFF

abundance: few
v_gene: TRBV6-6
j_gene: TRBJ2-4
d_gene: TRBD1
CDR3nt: TGTGCCAGCAGGCCGGGGGGACAGGGGGGAAGAAACATTCAGTACTTC
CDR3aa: CASRPGGQGGRNIQYF

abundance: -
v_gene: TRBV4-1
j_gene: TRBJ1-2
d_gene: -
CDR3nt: TGCGCCAGCAGCCAAGCTTCGGGAGTTAACTATGGCTACACCTTC
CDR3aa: CASSQASGVNYGYTF

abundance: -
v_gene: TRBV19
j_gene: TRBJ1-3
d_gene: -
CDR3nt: TGTGCCAGTACCGGGACCTACTCTGGAAACACCATATATTTT
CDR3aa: CASTGTYSGNTIYF

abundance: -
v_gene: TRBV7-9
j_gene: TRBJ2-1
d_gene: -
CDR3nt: TGTGCCAGCAGCTCCCCGAGGTCGGGGTTGAATGAGCAGTTCTTC
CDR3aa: CASSSPRSGLNEQFF